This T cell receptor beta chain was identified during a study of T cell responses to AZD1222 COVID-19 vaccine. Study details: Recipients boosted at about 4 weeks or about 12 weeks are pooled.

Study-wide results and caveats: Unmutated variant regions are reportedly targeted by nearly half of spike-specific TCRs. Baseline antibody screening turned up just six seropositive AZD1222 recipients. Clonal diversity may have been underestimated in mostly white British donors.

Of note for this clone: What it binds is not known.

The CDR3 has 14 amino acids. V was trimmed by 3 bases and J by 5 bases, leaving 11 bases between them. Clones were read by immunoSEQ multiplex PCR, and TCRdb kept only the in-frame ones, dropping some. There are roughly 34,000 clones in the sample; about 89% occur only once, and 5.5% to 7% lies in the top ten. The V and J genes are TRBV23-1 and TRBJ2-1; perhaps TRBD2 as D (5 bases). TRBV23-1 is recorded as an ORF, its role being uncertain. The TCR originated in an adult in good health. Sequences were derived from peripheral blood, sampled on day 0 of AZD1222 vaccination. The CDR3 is CASSQEADNNEQFF. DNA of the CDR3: TGCGCCAGCAGTCAGGAGGCTGACAACAATGAGCAGTTCTTC.